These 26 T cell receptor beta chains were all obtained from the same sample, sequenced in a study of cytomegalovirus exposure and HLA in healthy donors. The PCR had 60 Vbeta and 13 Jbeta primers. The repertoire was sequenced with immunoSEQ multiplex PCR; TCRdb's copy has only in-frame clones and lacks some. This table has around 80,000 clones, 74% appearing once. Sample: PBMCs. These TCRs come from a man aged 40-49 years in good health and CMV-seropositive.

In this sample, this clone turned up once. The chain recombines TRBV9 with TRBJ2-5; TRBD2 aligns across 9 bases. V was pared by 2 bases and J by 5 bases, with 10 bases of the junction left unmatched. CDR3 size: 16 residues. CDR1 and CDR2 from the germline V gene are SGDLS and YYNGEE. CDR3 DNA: TGTGCCAGCAGCGTTCGAAGCGGGGGGCGGGGGGAGACCCAGTACTTC. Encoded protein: CASSVRSGGRGETQYF.

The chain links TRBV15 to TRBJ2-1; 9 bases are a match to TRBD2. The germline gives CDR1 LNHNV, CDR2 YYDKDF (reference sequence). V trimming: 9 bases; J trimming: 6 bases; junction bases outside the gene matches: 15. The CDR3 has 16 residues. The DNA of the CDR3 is TGTGCCACTCACAACAGGTGGCTAGCGGGATCCAATGAGCAGTTCTTC. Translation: CATHNRWLAGSNEQFF.

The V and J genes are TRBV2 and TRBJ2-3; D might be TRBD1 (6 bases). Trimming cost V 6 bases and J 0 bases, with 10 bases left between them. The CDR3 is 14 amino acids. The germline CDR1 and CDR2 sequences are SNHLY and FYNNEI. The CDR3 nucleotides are TGTGCCAGCAGACAGGGAACTAGCACAGATACGCAGTATTTT. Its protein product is CASRQGTSTDTQYF.

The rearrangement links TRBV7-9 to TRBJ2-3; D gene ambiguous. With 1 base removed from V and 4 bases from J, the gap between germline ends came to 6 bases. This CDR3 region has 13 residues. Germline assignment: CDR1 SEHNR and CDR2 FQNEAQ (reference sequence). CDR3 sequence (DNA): TGTGCCAGCAGCTTAGTCTTGTCAGATACGCAGTATTTT. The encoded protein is CASSLVLSDTQYF.

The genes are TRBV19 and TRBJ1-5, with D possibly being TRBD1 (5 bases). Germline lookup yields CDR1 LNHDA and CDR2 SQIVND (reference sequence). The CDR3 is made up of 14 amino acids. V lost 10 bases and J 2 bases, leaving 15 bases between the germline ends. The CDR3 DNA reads TGTGCCACCAACTATGGAGGGGGCAATCAGCCCCAGCATTTT. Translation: CATNYGGGNQPQHF.

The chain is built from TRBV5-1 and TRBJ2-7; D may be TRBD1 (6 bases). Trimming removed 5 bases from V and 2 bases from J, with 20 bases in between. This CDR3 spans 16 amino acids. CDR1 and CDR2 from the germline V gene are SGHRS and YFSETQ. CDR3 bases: TGCGCCAGCAGTTTGACAGGCTCAGACCTTACCTACGAGCAGTACTTC. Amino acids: CASSLTGSDLTYEQYF.

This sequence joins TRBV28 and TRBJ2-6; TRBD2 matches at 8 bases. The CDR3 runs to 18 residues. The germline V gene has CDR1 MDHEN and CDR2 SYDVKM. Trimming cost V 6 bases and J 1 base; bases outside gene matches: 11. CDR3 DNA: TGTGCCAGCAGCTCCCCCGGGGGGGTAGGATCTGGGGCCAACGTCCTGACTTTC. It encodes CASSSPGGVGSGANVLTF.

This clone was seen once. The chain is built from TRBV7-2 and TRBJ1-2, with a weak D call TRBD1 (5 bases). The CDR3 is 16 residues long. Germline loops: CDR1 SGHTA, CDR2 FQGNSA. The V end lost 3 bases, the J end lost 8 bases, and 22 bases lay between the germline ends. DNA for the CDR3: TGTGCCAGCAGCTTTCGCGACAGCCCCCCCTGGAGAGGCTACACCTTC. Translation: CASSFRDSPPWRGYTF.

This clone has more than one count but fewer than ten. The CDR3 loop is CASSRGGTSGNTIYF. CDR3 DNA: TGTGCCAGCAGCCGCGGAGGGACTTCTGGAAACACCATATATTTT. The chain uses TRBV14 and TRBJ1-3, with TRBD1 as a possible D gene (5 bases). Germline V CDR1 and CDR2: SGHDN, FVKESK. The ends were cut back, 4 bases at V and 1 base at J, with 11 bases in the middle. CDR3 length: 15 amino acids.

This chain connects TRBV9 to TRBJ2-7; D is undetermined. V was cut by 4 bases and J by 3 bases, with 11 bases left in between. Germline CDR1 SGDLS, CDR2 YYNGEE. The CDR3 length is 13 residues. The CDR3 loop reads CASSPDGFYEQYF. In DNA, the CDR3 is TGTGCCAGCAGCCCTGACGGGTTCTACGAGCAGTACTTC.

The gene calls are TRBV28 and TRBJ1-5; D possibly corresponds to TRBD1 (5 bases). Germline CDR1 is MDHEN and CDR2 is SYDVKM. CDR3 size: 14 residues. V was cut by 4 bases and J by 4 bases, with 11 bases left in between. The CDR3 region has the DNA TGTGCCAGCAGTTACCTTGGGGGGAATCAGCCCCAGCATTTT. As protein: CASSYLGGNQPQHF. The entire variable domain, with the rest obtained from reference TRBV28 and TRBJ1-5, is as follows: DVKVTQSSRYLVKRTGEKVFLECVQDMDHENMFWYRQDPGLGLRLIYFSYDVKMKEKGDIPEGYSVSREKKERFSLILESASTNQTSMYLCASSYLGGNQPQHFGDGTRLSIL.

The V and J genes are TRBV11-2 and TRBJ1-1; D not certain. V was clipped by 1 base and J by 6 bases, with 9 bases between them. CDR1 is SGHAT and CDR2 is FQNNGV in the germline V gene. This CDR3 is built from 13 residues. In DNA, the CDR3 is TGTGCCAGCAGCTTAGGTGCGATATCTGAAGCTTTCTTT. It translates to CASSLGAISEAFF. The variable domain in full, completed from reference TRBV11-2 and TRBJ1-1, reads EAGVAQSPRYKIIEKRQSVAFWCNPISGHATLYWYQQILGQGPKLLIQFQNNGVVDDSQLPKDRFSAERLKGVDSTLKIQPAKLEDSAVYLCASSLGAISEAFFGQGTRLTVV.

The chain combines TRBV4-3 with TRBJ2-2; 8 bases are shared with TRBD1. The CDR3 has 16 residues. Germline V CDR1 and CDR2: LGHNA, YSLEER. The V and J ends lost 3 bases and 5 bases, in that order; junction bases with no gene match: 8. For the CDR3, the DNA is TGCGCCAGCAGCCAGCCGACAGGGGCAGTTACCGGGGAGCTGTTTTTT. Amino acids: CASSQPTGAVTGELFF.

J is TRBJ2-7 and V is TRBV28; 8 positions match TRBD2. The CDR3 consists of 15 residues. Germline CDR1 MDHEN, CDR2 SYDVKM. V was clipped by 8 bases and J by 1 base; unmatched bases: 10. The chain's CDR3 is CASRSLAELSYEQYF. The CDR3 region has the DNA TGTGCCAGCCGTTCACTAGCGGAGCTTTCCTACGAGCAGTACTTC.

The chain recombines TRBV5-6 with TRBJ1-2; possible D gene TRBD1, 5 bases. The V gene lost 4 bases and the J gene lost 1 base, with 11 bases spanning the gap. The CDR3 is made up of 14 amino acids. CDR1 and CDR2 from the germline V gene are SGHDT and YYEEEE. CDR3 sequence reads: CASSLRQFNYGYTF. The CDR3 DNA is TGTGCCAGCAGCCTGCGACAGTTTAACTATGGCTACACCTTC.

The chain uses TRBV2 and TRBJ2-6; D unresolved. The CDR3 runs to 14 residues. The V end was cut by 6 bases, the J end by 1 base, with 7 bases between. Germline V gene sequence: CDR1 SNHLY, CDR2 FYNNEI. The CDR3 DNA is TGTGCCAGCAGGGAGAGATCTGGGGCCAACGTCCTGACTTTC. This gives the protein CASRERSGANVLTF.

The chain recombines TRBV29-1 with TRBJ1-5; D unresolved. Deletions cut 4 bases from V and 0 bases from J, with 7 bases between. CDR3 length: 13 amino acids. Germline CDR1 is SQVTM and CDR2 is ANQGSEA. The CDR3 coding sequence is TGCAGCGTTGCTACAGATAGCAATCAGCCCCAGCATTTT. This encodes CSVATDSNQPQHF.

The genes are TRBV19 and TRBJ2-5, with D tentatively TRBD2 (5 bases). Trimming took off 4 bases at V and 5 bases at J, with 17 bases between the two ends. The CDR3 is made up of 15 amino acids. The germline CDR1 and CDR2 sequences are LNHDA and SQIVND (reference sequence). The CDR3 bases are TGTGCCAGTAGTAACTGGGCCCTGACGGGGGAGACCCAGTACTTC. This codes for CASSNWALTGETQYF.

CDR3 sequence (DNA): TGCGCCAGCAGCCAAGATCCTAGCGGGGGGGCAAAAGAGACCCAGTACTTC. This sequence encodes CASSQDPSGGAKETQYF. The chain combines TRBV4-3 with TRBJ2-5; the match to TRBD2 covers 12 bases. The CDR3 runs 17 residues. Germline values: CDR1 LGHNA, CDR2 YSLEER. J lost 3 bases, V lost 0 bases, and 5 bases had no gene match.

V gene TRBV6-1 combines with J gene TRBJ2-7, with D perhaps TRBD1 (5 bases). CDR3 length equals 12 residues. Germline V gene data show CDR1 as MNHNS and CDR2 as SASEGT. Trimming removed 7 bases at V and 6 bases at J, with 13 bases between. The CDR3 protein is CASNLRQSEQYF. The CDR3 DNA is TGTGCCAGCAACCTGCGACAGTCCGAGCAGTACTTC.

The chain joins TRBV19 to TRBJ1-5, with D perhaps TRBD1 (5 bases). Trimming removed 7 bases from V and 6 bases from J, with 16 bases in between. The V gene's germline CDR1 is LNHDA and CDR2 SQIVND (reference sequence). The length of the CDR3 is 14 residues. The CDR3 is CASKWRGDTQPQHF. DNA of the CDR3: TGTGCCAGTAAGTGGAGGGGAGACACTCAGCCCCAGCATTTT. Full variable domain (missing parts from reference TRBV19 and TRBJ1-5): DGGITQSPKYLFRKEGQNVTLSCEQNLNHDAMYWYRQDPGQGLRLIYYSQIVNDFQKGDIAEGYSVSREKKESFPLTVTSAQKNPTAFYLCASKWRGDTQPQHFGDGTRLSIL.

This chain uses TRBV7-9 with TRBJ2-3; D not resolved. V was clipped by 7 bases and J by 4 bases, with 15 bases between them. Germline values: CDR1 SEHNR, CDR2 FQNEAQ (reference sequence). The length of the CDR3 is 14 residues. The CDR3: CASILGSGPDTQYF. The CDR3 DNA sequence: TGTGCCAGCATCCTCGGATCGGGTCCAGATACGCAGTATTTT.

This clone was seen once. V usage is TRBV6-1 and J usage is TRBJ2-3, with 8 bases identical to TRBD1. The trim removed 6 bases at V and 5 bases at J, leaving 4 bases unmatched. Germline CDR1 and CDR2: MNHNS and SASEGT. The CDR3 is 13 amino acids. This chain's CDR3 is CASSQTGVDTQYF. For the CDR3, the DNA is TGTGCCAGCAGCCAGACAGGGGTAGATACGCAGTATTTT.

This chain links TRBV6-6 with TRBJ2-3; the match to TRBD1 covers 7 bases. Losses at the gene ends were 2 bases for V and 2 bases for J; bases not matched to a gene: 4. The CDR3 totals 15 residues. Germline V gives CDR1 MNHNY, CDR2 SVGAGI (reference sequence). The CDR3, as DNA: TGTGCCAGCAGTTACACAGGGGCCCACACAGATACGCAGTATTTT. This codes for CASSYTGAHTDTQYF.

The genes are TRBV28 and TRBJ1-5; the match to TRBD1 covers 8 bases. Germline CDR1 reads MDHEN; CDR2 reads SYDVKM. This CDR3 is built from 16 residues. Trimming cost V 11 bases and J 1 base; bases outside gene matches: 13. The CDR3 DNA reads TGTGCCGGCGGAAGGACAGGGTACGGAAGCAATCAGCCCCAGCATTTT. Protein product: CAGGRTGYGSNQPQHF.

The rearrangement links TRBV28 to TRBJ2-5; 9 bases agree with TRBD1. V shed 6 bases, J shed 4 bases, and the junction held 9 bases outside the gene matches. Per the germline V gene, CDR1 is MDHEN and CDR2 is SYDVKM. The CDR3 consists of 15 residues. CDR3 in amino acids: CASSSYRGQAETQYF. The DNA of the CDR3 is TGTGCCAGCAGCTCCTACAGGGGGCAGGCAGAGACCCAGTACTTC.